The TCR beta chain described here comes from a study of cytomegalovirus exposure and HLA in healthy donors. PCR amplification relied on 60 Vbeta primers (plus 13 Jbeta primers). Generated by immunoSEQ multiplex PCR, the TCRdb table keeps only in-frame clones and is missing some. The sample yields about 210,000 clones, of which the top ten take up around 0.95%. Whole-study results and caveats: V- and J-gene trimming of TCR beta was linked (in a later analysis) to a missense DCLRE1C variant.

Looked up from germline, CDR1 is WSHSY and CDR2 is SAAADI. CDR3 length: 18 amino acids. The ends lost 6 bases at V and 4 bases at J; junction bases unmatched: 13. About this clone: What it binds is not known.

The sequence was collected from a woman in her thirties in good health and CMV-seropositive. Input material: PBMCs. The chain uses TRBV10-2 and TRBJ2-1; TRBD2 aligns across 12 bases. This CDR3 reads CASRSEPATSGGYNEQFF. CDR3 DNA sequence: TGCGCCAGCAGGTCTGAACCCGCGACTAGCGGGGGTTACAATGAGCAGTTCTTC.